Given below is one T cell receptor (beta chain) in context. Germline values: CDR1 LNHDA, CDR2 SQIVND (reference sequence). The CDR3 extends over 12 amino acids. Trimming shortened V by 1 base and J by 10 bases, and 5 bases separated the two germline ends. The data originate from a study of blood T cell repertoires in COVID-19. Study-level information: Sites in the United States, Italy and Spain provided acute and convalescent COVID-19 samples. The cDNA or gDNA used as material had been derived from T cells, B-cell-depleted T cells, or PBMCs.

Methods used by the authors: Reference gene primer amplification gave estimated nucleated cell counts. The table came from immunoSEQ multiplex PCR; TCRdb's copy has only in-frame clones and leaves some out. V, J and clone size reflect that table, while D and trimming were determined from the DNA. The sample gives about 150,000 clones, 80% to 90% of which show up once; 35% to 40% is in the top ten. The sequence came from a human donor in a cohort sampled during active COVID-19. The genes are TRBV19 and TRBJ1-6; D unclear. The sequenced material came from peripheral blood. As DNA, the CDR3 is TGTGCCAGTAGTATAGGCGGGTCACCCCTCCACTTT. Amino acids: CASSIGGSPLHF. Together with reference TRBV19 and TRBJ1-6, the CDR3 gives the full variable domain: DGGITQSPKYLFRKEGQNVTLSCEQNLNHDAMYWYRQDPGQGLRLIYYSQIVNDFQKGDIAEGYSVSREKKESFPLTVTSAQKNPTAFYLCASSIGGSPLHFGNGTRLTVT.